This T cell receptor beta chain derives from a study of technical replicates of blood from several donors. Profiling relied on immunoSEQ multiplex PCR, and the TCRdb table lists in-frame clones only, not all of them. The sample gives 45,000 to 60,000 clones, around 92% of which show up once; 3.5% to 5% is in the top ten. CDR1 and CDR2 (germline): MNHNS, SASEGT. Trimming took off 8 bases at V and 5 bases at J, with 9 bases between the two ends. The CDR3 loop spans 11 amino acids. This clone showed up just a few times. Sequencing used PBMCs. The clonotype originates from a human donor in good health. Some clones in this sample may be carry-over from other donors' samples. V gene TRBV6-1 combines with J gene TRBJ1-2; no definite D call. The CDR3: CASEQFYGYTF. The CDR3 coding sequence is TGTGCCAGCGAACAGTTTTATGGCTACACCTTC.